Presented here are 27 T cell receptor beta chains from one specimen sequenced in a study of identical twins (dated by TCRdb to the mid-2010s). The library was built by means of 5' RACE. Instrument on record: Illumina HiSeq 2000. The public reads were run again by TCRdb, first through fastp at Q25 and then through MiXCR, and only productive beta chains were kept. Records with the same CDR3 protein are collapsed into one entry carrying the most frequent genes and DNA. The sample data list 650,000 to 750,000 distinct CDR3 sequences, and 21% of these were observed just once. The ten largest clones capture roughly 4% of the sample. The data were also submitted as part of a second study, on T cells expressing NK-cell markers.

Sequences were obtained from PBMCs. Source of these receptors: a woman younger than 35 in good health.

Many counts were recorded for this clonotype. The gene calls are TRBV12-3 or TRBV12-4 and TRBJ2-3; D might be TRBD1 (5 bases). The CDR3 extends over 14 amino acids. V dropped 6 bases and J dropped 2 bases, with 12 bases sitting between them. The CDR3 region is CASSPRTYTDTQYF. In nucleotides, the CDR3 is TGTGCCAGCAGCCCTAGGACATACACAGATACGCAGTATTTT.

V is TRBV20-1 and J is TRBJ2-7, with D possibly TRBD1 on 6 matching bases. Trimming left V 6 bases short and J 4 bases short, with 16 bases between. Germline values: CDR1 DFQATT, CDR2 SNEGSKA (reference sequence). The CDR3 length is 13 residues. The CDR3: CSALGQKGYEQYF. The CDR3 nucleotides are TGCAGTGCCTTAGGACAGAAAGGATACGAGCAGTACTTC.

The rearrangement uses TRBV12-3 or TRBV12-4 and TRBJ2-3; TRBD1 might be the D (5 bases). The CDR3 has 15 amino acids. V was clipped by 3 bases and J by 5 bases, with 15 bases between them. CDR3 DNA sequence: TGTGCCAGCAGTTTTCGTCGGTGGCAGGGAGATACGCAGTATTTT. Its translation: CASSFRRWQGDTQYF.

The chain has TRBV7-7 and TRBJ2-5; TRBD2 agrees at 8 bases. The germline CDR1 and CDR2 sequences are SSHAT and FNYEAQ (reference sequence). V trimming: 3 bases; J trimming: 4 bases; junction bases outside the gene matches: 4. This CDR3 has 14 residues. CDR3 loop: CASSFSGNAETQYF. In DNA, the CDR3 is TGTGCCAGCAGCTTTAGCGGGAATGCAGAGACCCAGTACTTC.

This clonotype came up a few times. V and J are TRBV7-6 and TRBJ1-2; D gene uncertain. The germline V gene encodes CDR1 SGHVS and CDR2 FNYEAQ. The CDR3 loop spans 14 amino acids. Trimming stripped 5 bases from V and 8 bases from J, with 18 bases between. CDR3 region: CASSLNVGPSGYTF. CDR3 nucleotides: TGTGCCAGCAGCCTTAACGTGGGTCCGTCCGGCTACACCTTC.

The gene calls are TRBV20-1 and TRBJ2-5; TRBD1 aligns across 8 bases. The germline gives CDR1 DFQATT, CDR2 SNEGSKA (reference sequence). V shed 7 bases, J shed 5 bases, and the junction held 6 bases outside the gene matches. The CDR3 loop spans 12 amino acids. The CDR3 loop is CSVRGRAETQYF. In DNA, the CDR3 is TGCAGTGTCAGGGGGCGAGCGGAGACCCAGTACTTC.

The genes are TRBV5-6 and TRBJ2-7; perhaps TRBD1 as D (5 bases). Trimming cost V 3 bases and J 2 bases, with 15 bases left between them. Germline-derived CDR1 and CDR2 are SGHDT and YYEEEE. CDR3 length: 15 amino acids. CDR3 sequence: CASSSGYATAYEQYF. In nucleotides, the CDR3 is TGTGCCAGCAGCTCTGGCTACGCGACAGCCTACGAGCAGTACTTC.

In this sample, this clonotype turned up a few times. The rearrangement uses TRBV10-3 and TRBJ2-1, with 8 bases matching TRBD2. Germline CDR1 reads ENHRY; CDR2 reads SYGVKD. The CDR3 extends over 14 amino acids. The V segment lost 8 bases and the J segment 6 bases; nucleotides outside the gene matches: 9. The DNA for the CDR3 is TGTGCCATCCAGGGACTAGACTCTCCCAATGAGCAGTTCTTC. Its translation: CAIQGLDSPNEQFF.

The rearrangement joins TRBV29-1 to TRBJ2-7; perhaps TRBD1 as D (5 bases). This CDR3 region has 11 residues. Trimming stripped 3 bases from V and 7 bases from J, with 10 bases between. Germline CDR1 SQVTM, CDR2 ANQGSEA. As DNA, the CDR3 is TGCAGCGTTGACTGGCAGGGTGAGCAGTACTTC. This encodes CSVDWQGEQYF.

This clonotype appeared a few times. The rearrangement uses TRBV20-1 and TRBJ1-1; D not certain. This CDR3 is 14 amino acids long. The V gene lost 3 bases and the J gene lost 0 bases, with 11 bases spanning the gap. Per the germline V gene, CDR1 is DFQATT and CDR2 is SNEGSKA (reference sequence). The CDR3 reads CSASGEVMNTEAFF. The CDR3 coding sequence is TGCAGTGCTAGTGGAGAGGTCATGAACACTGAAGCTTTCTTT.

This clonotype was counted a few times. This chain links TRBV12-3 or TRBV12-4 with TRBJ2-7; a weak D match, TRBD1 (5 bases). Trimming shortened V by 0 bases and J by 5 bases, and 5 bases separated the two germline ends. The CDR3 has 12 amino acids. For the CDR3, the DNA is TGTGCCAGCAGTTTAGCCAGGGACGAGCAGTACTTC. Its protein product is CASSLARDEQYF.

There are many counts of this clonotype. The CDR3 nucleotides are TGTGCCAGCAGCGCTGGAATGAGGGCGGCTGGAAACACCATATATTTT. Residues: CASSAGMRAAGNTIYF. The chain uses TRBV5-5 and TRBJ1-3; D uncertain. Between the trimmed V and J ends, which lost 4 bases and 2 bases, there was a span of 16 bases. The CDR3 covers 16 residues. Germline loops: CDR1 SGHKS, CDR2 YYEKEE (reference sequence). Using reference TRBV5-5 and TRBJ1-3 for the parts outside the CDR3, the full variable domain is DAGVTQSPTHLIKTRGQQVTLRCSPISGHKSVSWYQQVLGQGPQFIFQYYEKEERGRGNFPDRFSARQFPNYSSELNVNALLLGDSALYLCASSAGMRAAGNTIYFGEGSWLTVV.

In this sample, this clonotype turned up a few times. The V gene is TRBV4-2, the J gene TRBJ2-4; 7 positions match TRBD2. CDR3 length equals 17 residues. The germline V gene has CDR1 LGHNA and CDR2 YNFKEQ. Germline trimming cut 3 bases from V and 0 bases from J; bases unmatched to any gene: 8. DNA for the CDR3: TGTGCCAGCAGCCAGTCCCTAGCGGCACTAGCCAAAAACATTCAGTACTTC. It translates to CASSQSLAALAKNIQYF.

This clonotype has just a few counts. The chain combines TRBV20-1 with TRBJ2-3; 9 bases agree with TRBD2. Germline CDR1 and CDR2: DFQATT and SNEGSKA (reference sequence). J was trimmed by 2 bases and V by 5 bases; bases with no gene match: 5. The length of the CDR3 is 14 residues. CDR3 sequence reads: CSAQSGGNTDTQYF. CDR3 bases: TGCAGTGCTCAGAGCGGGGGGAACACAGATACGCAGTATTTT.

There are many counts of this clonotype. The genes are TRBV5-5 and TRBJ2-1, with 8 bases identical to TRBD2. Germline CDR1 reads SGHKS; CDR2 reads YYEKEE (reference sequence). V trimming: 0 bases; J trimming: 2 bases; junction bases outside the gene matches: 4. This CDR3 has 16 residues. CDR3 nucleotide sequence: TGTGCCAGCAGCTTGGGTTTAGCGGGGACCTACAATGAGCAGTTCTTC. Residues: CASSLGLAGTYNEQFF.

This sequence joins TRBV2 and TRBJ2-1, with 9 bases aligning to TRBD2. CDR1 is SNHLY, CDR2 FYNNEI, per germline. The CDR3 has 15 residues. V trimming: 1 base; J trimming: 4 bases; junction bases outside the gene matches: 2. This CDR3 is CASSEELAGYNEQFF. CDR3 bases: TGTGCCAGCAGTGAAGAGCTAGCGGGGTACAATGAGCAGTTCTTC.

This clonotype was seen a handful of times. This rearrangement joins TRBV12-3 or TRBV12-4 to TRBJ2-1, with a tentative D call TRBD1 (6 bases). Between the trimmed V and J ends, which lost 3 bases and 4 bases, there was a span of 13 bases. The CDR3 spans 15 residues. The CDR3 spells CASSFSRGNYNEQFF. CDR3 in DNA: TGTGCCAGCAGTTTCTCCAGGGGTAATTACAATGAGCAGTTCTTC.

This clonotype was found many times. V gene TRBV20-1 combines with J gene TRBJ2-5; tentatively, D is TRBD2 (5 bases). The V end lost 2 bases, the J end lost 4 bases, and 11 bases lay between the germline ends. Germline loops: CDR1 DFQATT, CDR2 SNEGSKA (reference sequence). CDR3 size: 13 residues. CDR3 coding DNA: TGCAGTGCTAGACCCCCTAGCCTAGAGACCCAGTACTTC. Translating gives CSARPPSLETQYF.

This clonotype turned up a few times. The chain carries TRBV7-8 and TRBJ2-7, with D maybe TRBD2 (5 bases). CDR1 is SGHVS, CDR2 FQNEAQ, per germline. V lost 1 base and J 3 bases, leaving 7 bases between the germline ends. The CDR3 totals 13 residues. CDR3 in amino acids: CASSLGEFYEQYF. CDR3 nucleotide sequence: TGTGCCAGCAGCTTAGGGGAGTTCTACGAGCAGTACTTC. Supplemented by reference TRBV7-8 and TRBJ2-7, the full variable domain reads GAGVSQSPRYKVAKRGQDVALRCDPISGHVSLFWYQQALGQGPEFLTYFQNEAQLDKSGLPSDRFFAERPEGSVSTLKIQRTQQEDSAVYLCASSLGEFYEQYFGPGTRLTVT.

The chain couples TRBV10-3 to TRBJ2-5; 12 positions match TRBD1. The CDR3 sequence is 15 residues long. V was clipped by 8 bases and J by 6 bases; unmatched bases: 10. The germline CDR1 and CDR2 sequences are ENHRY and SYGVKD. CDR3 sequence (DNA): TGTGCCATCGGTGGCCTTGGGACAGGGGGCCAGACCCAGTACTTC. Translation: CAIGGLGTGGQTQYF.

The chain uses TRBV9 and TRBJ2-2; the match to TRBD2 covers 14 bases. The CDR3 has 16 residues. Germline V lookup: CDR1 SGDLS, CDR2 YYNGEE. V shed 4 bases, J shed 5 bases, and the junction held 4 bases outside the gene matches. The CDR3 DNA reads TGTGCCAGCAGCCCCGGGACTAGCGGGAGAACCGGGGAGCTGTTTTTT. Translation: CASSPGTSGRTGELFF.

The chain links TRBV12-3 or TRBV12-4 to TRBJ2-7, with TRBD1 matching 8 bases. J lost 7 bases, V lost 5 bases, and 13 bases had no gene match. This CDR3 contains 15 residues. The CDR3 reads CASSPPDRVLGEQYF. CDR3 DNA sequence: TGTGCCAGCAGTCCCCCGGACAGGGTCTTGGGAGAGCAGTACTTC.

The chain employs TRBV12-3 or TRBV12-4 and TRBJ1-2; unclear D gene. Trimming took 3 bases from V and 5 from J, leaving 10 bases between them. This CDR3 is built from 13 residues. The DNA of the CDR3 is TGTGCCAGCAGTTTTCAGGTACTTTATGGCTACACCTTC. Its protein product is CASSFQVLYGYTF.

This clonotype was counted many times. V gene TRBV29-1 combines with J gene TRBJ1-1, with D unresolved. The CDR3 totals 13 residues. Germline V CDR1 and CDR2: SQVTM, ANQGSEA. Trimming removed 4 bases at V and 4 bases at J, with 13 bases between. CDR3 nucleotides: TGCAGCGTTGGCGAGGAGGAGGGCACTGAAGCTTTCTTT. Its protein product is CSVGEEEGTEAFF. The full variable domain, completed using reference TRBV29-1 and TRBJ1-1, is SAVISQKPSRDICQRGTSLTIQCQVDSQVTMMFWYRQQPGQSLTLIATANQGSEATYESGFVIDKFPISRPNLTFSTLTVSNMSPEDSSIYLCSVGEEEGTEAFFGQGTRLTVV.

This chain uses TRBV12-3 or TRBV12-4 with TRBJ2-7; 9 nucleotides match TRBD1. This CDR3 region has 15 residues. Trimming removed 5 bases from V and 6 bases from J; junction bases left unmatched: 11. The DNA of the CDR3 is TGTGCCAGCAGTCAAGGGACAGGGAGAGTCAGCGAGCAGTACTTC. This gives the protein CASSQGTGRVSEQYF.

This clonotype has at least ten counts. The chain joins TRBV12-3 or TRBV12-4 to TRBJ2-7; D ambiguous. This CDR3 has 12 amino acids. The V end was cut by 2 bases, the J end by 4 bases, with 6 bases between. CDR3 in amino acids: CASSLSLYEQYF. The CDR3 DNA follows: TGTGCCAGCAGTTTAAGTCTGTACGAGCAGTACTTC.

This clonotype was recorded at least ten times. The CDR3 region has the DNA TGCAGCGTTGATGTCCAGTCGAATGAGCAGTTCTTC. Residues: CSVDVQSNEQFF. The chain links TRBV29-1 to TRBJ2-1; D is unclear. Trimming took off 3 bases at V and 7 bases at J, with 10 bases between the two ends. The germline V gene encodes CDR1 SQVTM and CDR2 ANQGSEA. The CDR3 loop spans 12 amino acids.